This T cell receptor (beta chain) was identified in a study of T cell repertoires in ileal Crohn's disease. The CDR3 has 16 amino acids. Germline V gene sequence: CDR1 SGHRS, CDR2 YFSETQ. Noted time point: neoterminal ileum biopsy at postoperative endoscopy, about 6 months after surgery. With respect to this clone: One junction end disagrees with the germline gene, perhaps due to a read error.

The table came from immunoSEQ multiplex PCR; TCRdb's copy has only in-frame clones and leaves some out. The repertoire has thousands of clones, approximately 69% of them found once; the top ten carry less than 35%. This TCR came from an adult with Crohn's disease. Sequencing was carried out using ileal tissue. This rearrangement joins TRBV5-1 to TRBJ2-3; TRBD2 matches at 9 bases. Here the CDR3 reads CASSLVTSGYTDTQYF. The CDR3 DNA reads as TGTGCCAGCAGCTTGGTGACTAGCGGTTACACAGATACGCAGTATTTT.